The sequence of this T cell receptor (beta chain) was determined in a study of blood T cell repertoires in COVID-19. Study context: Samples came from the United States, Italy and Spain, spanning acute and convalescent COVID-19.

This CDR3 comprises 11 residues. With 6 bases removed from V and 6 bases from J, the gap between germline ends came to 9 bases. This clone appeared a single time. Method: immunoSEQ multiplex PCR; TCRdb's copy keeps in-frame clones and lacks some. The sample includes more than 150,000 clones, roughly nine tenths of them seen just once. The rearrangement joins TRBV12-3 or TRBV12-4 to TRBJ2-7, with TRBD1 as a possible D gene (5 bases). The material sequenced was peripheral blood. The sequence was obtained from a man aged 65 to 85 with active or convalescent COVID-19. Here the CDR3 DNA reads TGTGCCAGCAGCCGCAGGGTCGAGCAGTACTTC. Translated: CASSRRVEQYF.